These 18 T cell receptor beta chains came from one sample sequenced in a study of shared clonotypes between healthy human individuals. Positive CCR7 selection of CD45RO-negative cells yielded the naive CD8 cells, and terminally differentiated effector memory CD45RA+ cells were excluded. Libraries were prepared by immunoSEQ multiplex PCR; TCRdb keeps only in-frame clonotypes and omits some of them. The repertoire holds under 1 million clones, with roughly 96% as singletons. Specimen: naive CD8+ T cells sorted from blood. Receptors originate from a man under 40 in good health.

This chain links TRBV4-1 with TRBJ2-7; D is unresolved. The ends were cut back, 5 bases at V and 2 bases at J, with 13 bases in the middle. The CDR3 covers 14 residues. Per the germline V gene, CDR1 is MGHRA and CDR2 is YSYEKL. Written as DNA, the CDR3 is TGCGCCAGCAGCTCCGAAGGAGTGGCCTACGAGCAGTACTTC. Translation: CASSSEGVAYEQYF.

The rearrangement joins TRBV7-6 to TRBJ2-5; D perhaps matches TRBD2 (6 bases). The ends were cut back, 2 bases at V and 2 bases at J, with 12 bases in the middle. Germline V lookup: CDR1 SGHVS, CDR2 FNYEAQ. The CDR3 has 15 residues. CDR3 protein: CASSLLTSLQETQYF. For the CDR3, the DNA is TGTGCCAGCAGCTTATTAACTAGCCTTCAAGAGACCCAGTACTTC.

This clone was seen just once. V is TRBV27 and J is TRBJ2-7; D possibly corresponds to TRBD1 (6 bases). The CDR3 sequence is 15 residues long. Germline-derived CDR1 and CDR2 are MNHEY and SMNVEV (reference sequence). The ends were cut back, 0 bases at V and 0 bases at J, with 9 bases in the middle. CDR3 nucleotide sequence: TGTGCCAGCAGTTTATCGGGACACAGCTCCTACGAGCAGTACTTC. Translated, it gives CASSLSGHSSYEQYF.

The count of this clone is one. The CDR3 loop is CASSLALAGGYEIGYNEQFF. The CDR3 DNA sequence: TGTGCCAGCAGCTTAGCGTTAGCGGGAGGATACGAAATAGGCTACAATGAGCAGTTCTTC. J is TRBJ2-1 and V is TRBV7-6, with TRBD2 matching over 10 bases. The CDR3 runs 20 residues. In germline, CDR1 is SGHVS, CDR2 FNYEAQ. V shed 0 bases and J 3 bases; nucleotides not matched to a gene: 14.

For the CDR3, the DNA is TGTGCCAGCAGCGTGAGCTACGTATCCTACGAGCAGTACTTC. Amino acids: CASSVSYVSYEQYF. This chain connects TRBV9 to TRBJ2-7; D gene uncertain. In germline, CDR1 is SGDLS, CDR2 YYNGEE. The CDR3 extends over 14 amino acids. The V end lost 2 bases, the J end lost 1 base, and 10 bases lay between the germline ends.

This chain connects TRBV11-2 to TRBJ2-7; 9 bases map to TRBD1. The CDR3 has 16 residues. CDR1 SGHAT and CDR2 FQNNGV come from the germline V gene. V lost 6 bases and J lost 0; bases outside the gene matches: 9. The CDR3 nucleotides read TGTGCCAGCAGGCGACAGGGGACAGGGAACTCCTACGAGCAGTACTTC. Translation gives CASRRQGTGNSYEQYF.

J is TRBJ2-1 and V is TRBV7-9, with 9 bases that match TRBD1. CDR1 SEHNR and CDR2 FQNEAQ come from the germline V gene (reference sequence). This CDR3 has 16 residues. The V gene end was trimmed by 6 bases and the J gene end by 5 bases; junction bases not matched to a gene: 11. The CDR3 nucleotides read TGTGCCAGCAGGGAAGGGACAGGGCGTAGGGACAATGAGCAGTTCTTC. This codes for CASREGTGRRDNEQFF.

The J gene is TRBJ2-6, the V gene TRBV7-9; D is undetermined. The CDR3 extends over 16 amino acids. From germline, CDR1 is SEHNR and CDR2 FQNEAQ (reference sequence). Trimming cost V 1 base and J 0 bases, with 7 bases left between them. The CDR3, as DNA: TGTGCCAGCAGCTTAGAGGTCCTCTCTGGGGCCAACGTCCTGACTTTC. Protein product: CASSLEVLSGANVLTF.

V gene TRBV7-8 combines with J gene TRBJ2-1, with a tentative D call TRBD1 (5 bases). The CDR3 is 14 amino acids. In germline, CDR1 is SGHVS, CDR2 FQNEAQ. V shed 5 bases and J shed 7 bases, with 15 bases lying between them. The CDR3 DNA is TGTGCCAGCAGCCGGAGTGGGGCGCCAAATGAGCAGTTCTTC. Encoded protein: CASSRSGAPNEQFF.

The chain uses TRBV7-2 and TRBJ2-5; tentatively, D is TRBD2 (5 bases). V lost 5 bases, J lost 3 bases, and 13 bases lay in between. The length of the CDR3 is 14 residues. The germline CDR1 and CDR2 sequences are SGHTA and FQGNSA. The DNA of the CDR3 is TGTGCCAGCAGCACCTGGGCCGGGGAAGAGACCCAGTACTTC. This gives the protein CASSTWAGEETQYF.

The chain recombines TRBV6-5 with TRBJ1-1; 10 bases line up with TRBD1. V shed 6 bases and J 6 bases; nucleotides not matched to a gene: 7. This CDR3 has 14 residues. Germline loops: CDR1 MNHEY, CDR2 SVGAGI. The DNA of the CDR3 is TGTGCCAGCAGGATGCGACAGGGGGCGGCTGAAGCTTTCTTT. Its translation: CASRMRQGAAEAFF.

The rearrangement links TRBV4-1 to TRBJ2-5; unclear D gene. Trimming stripped 4 bases from V and 4 bases from J, with 10 bases between. Germline CDR1 MGHRA, CDR2 YSYEKL. The CDR3 has 13 amino acids. The CDR3 region has the DNA TGCGCCAGCAGCCTGGTCATGGGAGAGACCCAGTACTTC. Translated: CASSLVMGETQYF.

The chain combines TRBV11-2 with TRBJ2-1; weak D call: TRBD2 (5 bases). Germline CDR1 SGHAT, CDR2 FQNNGV. Trimming took 2 bases from V and 5 from J, leaving 13 bases between them. The CDR3 is made up of 15 amino acids. CDR3: CASSLRRETNNEQFF. CDR3 coding DNA: TGTGCCAGCAGCTTACGAAGGGAGACGAACAATGAGCAGTTCTTC. The whole variable domain, filled in from reference TRBV11-2 and TRBJ2-1, reads EAGVAQSPRYKIIEKRQSVAFWCNPISGHATLYWYQQILGQGPKLLIQFQNNGVVDDSQLPKDRFSAERLKGVDSTLKIQPAKLEDSAVYLCASSLRRETNNEQFFGPGTRLTVL.

This clone was seen only once. This chain links TRBV7-9 with TRBJ1-2; D remains unclear. V was clipped by 5 bases and J by 4 bases, with 11 bases between them. Per the germline V gene, CDR1 is SEHNR and CDR2 is FQNEAQ (reference sequence). The CDR3 runs to 13 residues. The CDR3 loop is CASSPPDSYGYTF. CDR3 coding DNA: TGTGCCAGCAGCCCACCGGATAGCTATGGCTACACCTTC.

V is TRBV10-3 and J is TRBJ2-1; TRBD2 matches 10 bases. CDR3 size: 19 residues. The V and J ends lost 2 bases and 6 bases, in that order; junction bases with no gene match: 16. Per the germline V gene, CDR1 is ENHRY and CDR2 is SYGVKD. The CDR3 protein is CAISERLASGSLAGNEQFF. The CDR3 region has the DNA TGTGCCATCAGTGAGAGGCTAGCTAGCGGGAGTCTCGCCGGCAATGAGCAGTTCTTC.

The rearrangement uses TRBV5-5 and TRBJ2-6; the D gene is possibly TRBD1 (6 bases). Per the germline V gene, CDR1 is SGHKS and CDR2 is YYEKEE (reference sequence). The CDR3 is 16 amino acids. The ends were cut back, 6 bases at V and 0 bases at J, with 13 bases in the middle. The CDR3 sequence is CASTSDRDSGANVLTF. DNA for the CDR3: TGTGCCAGCACATCGGACAGAGACTCTGGGGCCAACGTCCTGACTTTC.

V usage is TRBV7-6 and J usage is TRBJ2-7; TRBD1 agrees at 7 bases. CDR1 and CDR2 (germline): SGHVS, FNYEAQ. The CDR3 has 14 amino acids. With 4 bases clipped from V and 1 base from J, the junction kept 4 bases outside the gene matches. The CDR3 here is CASSSPGQSYEQYF. The CDR3 nucleotides read TGTGCCAGCAGCTCGCCGGGACAGTCCTACGAGCAGTACTTC. Supplemented by reference TRBV7-6 and TRBJ2-7, the full variable domain reads GAGVSQSPRYKVTKRGQDVALRCDPISGHVSLYWYRQALGQGPEFLTYFNYEAQQDKSGLPNDRFSAERPEGSISTLTIQRTEQRDSAMYRCASSSPGQSYEQYFGPGTRLTVT.

The gene calls are TRBV5-1 and TRBJ2-7; 12 bases are shared with TRBD2. The CDR3 covers 15 residues. Germline CDR1 SGHRS, CDR2 YFSETQ. V lost 0 bases and J lost 4; bases outside the gene matches: 2. This CDR3 reads CASSLAGTSGYEQYF. For the CDR3, the DNA is TGCGCCAGCAGCTTGGCCGGGACTAGCGGGTACGAGCAGTACTTC.